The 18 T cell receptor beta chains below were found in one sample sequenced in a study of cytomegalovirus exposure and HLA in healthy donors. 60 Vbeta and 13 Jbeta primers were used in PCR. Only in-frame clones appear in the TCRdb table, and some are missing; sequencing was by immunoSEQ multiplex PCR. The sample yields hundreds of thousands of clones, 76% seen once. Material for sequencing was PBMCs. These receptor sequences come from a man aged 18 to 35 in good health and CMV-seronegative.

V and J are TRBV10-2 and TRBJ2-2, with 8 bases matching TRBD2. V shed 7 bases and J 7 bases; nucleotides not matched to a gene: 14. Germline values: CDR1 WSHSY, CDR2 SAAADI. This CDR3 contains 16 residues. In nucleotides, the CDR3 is TGCGCCAGCACTGTAGGTGTCAGCGGGAGTAGCGGGGAGCTGTTTTTT. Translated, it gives CASTVGVSGSSGELFF.

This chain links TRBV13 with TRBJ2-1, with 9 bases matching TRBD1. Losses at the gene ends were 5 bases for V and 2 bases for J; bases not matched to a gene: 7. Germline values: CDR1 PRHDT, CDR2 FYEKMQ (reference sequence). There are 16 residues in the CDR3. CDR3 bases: TGTGCCAGCAGCCCTAGACAGGGGGGGCCCTACAATGAGCAGTTCTTC. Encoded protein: CASSPRQGGPYNEQFF.

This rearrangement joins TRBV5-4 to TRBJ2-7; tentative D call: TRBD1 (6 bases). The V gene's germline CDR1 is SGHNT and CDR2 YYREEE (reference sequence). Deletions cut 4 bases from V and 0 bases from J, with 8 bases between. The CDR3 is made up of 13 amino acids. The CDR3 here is CASSRDNSYEQYF. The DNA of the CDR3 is TGTGCCAGCAGCCGGGACAACTCCTACGAGCAGTACTTC.

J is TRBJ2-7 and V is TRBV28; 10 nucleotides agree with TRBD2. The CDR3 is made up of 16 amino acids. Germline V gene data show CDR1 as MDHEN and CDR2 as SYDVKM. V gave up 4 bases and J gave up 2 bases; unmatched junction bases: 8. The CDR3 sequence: CASSWSPLAGAYEQYF. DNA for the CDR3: TGTGCCAGCAGTTGGTCCCCTCTAGCGGGGGCCTACGAGCAGTACTTC.

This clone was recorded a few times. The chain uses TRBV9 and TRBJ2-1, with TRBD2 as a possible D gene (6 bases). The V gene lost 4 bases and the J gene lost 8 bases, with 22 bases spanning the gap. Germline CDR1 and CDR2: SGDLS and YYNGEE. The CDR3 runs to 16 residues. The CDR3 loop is CASSTRRGLGIDEQFF. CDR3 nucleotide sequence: TGTGCCAGCAGCACCAGAAGGGGACTGGGTATTGATGAGCAGTTCTTC.

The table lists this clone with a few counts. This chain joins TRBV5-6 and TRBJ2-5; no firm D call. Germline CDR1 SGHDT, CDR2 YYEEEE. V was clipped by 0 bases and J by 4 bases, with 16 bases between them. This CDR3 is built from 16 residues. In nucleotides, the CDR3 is TGTGCCAGCAGCTTGGGATCTCGGGTCTCTTCAGAGACCCAGTACTTC. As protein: CASSLGSRVSSETQYF.

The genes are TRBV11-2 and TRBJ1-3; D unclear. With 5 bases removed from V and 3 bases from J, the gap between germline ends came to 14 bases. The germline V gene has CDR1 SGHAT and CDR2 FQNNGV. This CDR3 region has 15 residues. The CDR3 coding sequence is TGTGCCAGCAGCCTGACTACGGGAAGTGGAAACACCATATATTTT. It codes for CASSLTTGSGNTIYF.

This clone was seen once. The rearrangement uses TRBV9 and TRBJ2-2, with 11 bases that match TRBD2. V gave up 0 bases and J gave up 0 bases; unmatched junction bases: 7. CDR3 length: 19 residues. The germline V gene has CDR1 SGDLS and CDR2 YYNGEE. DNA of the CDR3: TGTGCCAGCAGCGTAGGGCTAGCGGGAGGAGGCGCGAACACCGGGGAGCTGTTTTTT. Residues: CASSVGLAGGGANTGELFF. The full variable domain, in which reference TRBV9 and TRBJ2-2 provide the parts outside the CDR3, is DSGVTQTPKHLITATGQRVTLRCSPRSGDLSVYWYQQSLDQGLQFLIQYYNGEERAKGNILERFSAQQFPDLHSELNLSSLELGDSALYFCASSVGLAGGGANTGELFFGEGSRLTVL.

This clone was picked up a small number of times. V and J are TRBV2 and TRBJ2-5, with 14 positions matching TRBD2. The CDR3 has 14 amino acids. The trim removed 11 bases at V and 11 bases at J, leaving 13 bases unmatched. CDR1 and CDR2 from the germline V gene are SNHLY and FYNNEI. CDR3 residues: CAGEGTSGSNGQYF. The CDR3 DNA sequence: TGTGCCGGGGAAGGGACTAGCGGGAGTAATGGGCAGTACTTC.

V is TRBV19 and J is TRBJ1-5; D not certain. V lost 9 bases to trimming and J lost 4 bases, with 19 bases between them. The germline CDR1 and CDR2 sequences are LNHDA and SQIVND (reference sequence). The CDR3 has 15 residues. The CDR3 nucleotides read TGTGCCAGCGTCATAACGGCCGGACTTAATCAGCCCCAGCATTTT. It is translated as CASVITAGLNQPQHF.

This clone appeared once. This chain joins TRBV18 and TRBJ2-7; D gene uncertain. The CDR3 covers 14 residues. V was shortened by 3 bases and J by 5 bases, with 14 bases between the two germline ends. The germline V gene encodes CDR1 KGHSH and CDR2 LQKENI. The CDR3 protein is CASSPTRNTDEQYF. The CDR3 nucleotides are TGTGCCAGCTCACCTACCAGAAACACCGACGAGCAGTACTTC.

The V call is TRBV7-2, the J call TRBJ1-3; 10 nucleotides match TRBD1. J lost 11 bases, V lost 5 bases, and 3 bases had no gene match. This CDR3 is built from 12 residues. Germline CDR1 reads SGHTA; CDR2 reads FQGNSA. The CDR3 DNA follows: TGTGCCAGCAGCCCGGGACAGGGGCCCATATATTTT. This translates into CASSPGQGPIYF.

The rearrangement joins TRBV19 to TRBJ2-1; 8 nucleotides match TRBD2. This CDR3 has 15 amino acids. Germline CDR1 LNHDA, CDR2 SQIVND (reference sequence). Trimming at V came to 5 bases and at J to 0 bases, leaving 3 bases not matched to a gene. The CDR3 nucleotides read TGTGCCAGTAGTCGGGGGGGACTCTCCTACAATGAGCAGTTCTTC. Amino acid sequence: CASSRGGLSYNEQFF.

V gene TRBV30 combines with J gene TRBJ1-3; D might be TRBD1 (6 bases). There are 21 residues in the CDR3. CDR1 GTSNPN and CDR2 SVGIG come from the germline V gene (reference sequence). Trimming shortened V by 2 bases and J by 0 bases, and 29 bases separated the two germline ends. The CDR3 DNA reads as TGTGCCTGGAGTATTTTCTGGTTTGTGGACAGTAAACAGAGCTCTGGAAACACCATATATTTT. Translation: CAWSIFWFVDSKQSSGNTIYF.

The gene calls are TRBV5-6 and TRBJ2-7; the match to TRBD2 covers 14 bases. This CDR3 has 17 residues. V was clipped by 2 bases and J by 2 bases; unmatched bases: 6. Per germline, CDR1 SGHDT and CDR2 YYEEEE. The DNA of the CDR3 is TGTGCCAGCAGCTTATCGGGACTAGCGGGAGACCCCTACGAGCAGTACTTC. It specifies CASSLSGLAGDPYEQYF. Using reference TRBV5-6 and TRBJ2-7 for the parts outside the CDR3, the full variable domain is DAGVTQSPTHLIKTRGQQVTLRCSPKSGHDTVSWYQQALGQGPQFIFQYYEEEERQRGNFPDRFSGHQFPNYSSELNVNALLLGDSALYLCASSLSGLAGDPYEQYFGPGTRLTVT.

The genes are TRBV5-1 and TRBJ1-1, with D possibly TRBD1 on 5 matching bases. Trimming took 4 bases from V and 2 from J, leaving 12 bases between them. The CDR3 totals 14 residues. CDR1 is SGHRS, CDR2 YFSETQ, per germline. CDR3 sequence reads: CASSRQSGNTEAFF. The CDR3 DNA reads TGCGCCAGCAGCAGACAGTCGGGCAACACTGAAGCTTTCTTT. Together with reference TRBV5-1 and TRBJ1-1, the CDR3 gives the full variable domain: KAGVTQTPRYLIKTRGQQVTLSCSPISGHRSVSWYQQTPGQGLQFLFEYFSETQRNKGNFPGRFSGRQFSNSRSEMNVSTLELGDSALYLCASSRQSGNTEAFFGQGTRLTVV.

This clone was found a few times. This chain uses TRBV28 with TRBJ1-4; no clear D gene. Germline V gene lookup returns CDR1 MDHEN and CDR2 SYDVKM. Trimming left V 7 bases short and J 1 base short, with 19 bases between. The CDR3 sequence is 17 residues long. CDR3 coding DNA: TGTGCCAGCATCCCATGGGCAGGCTCACGAACTAATGAAAAACTGTTTTTT. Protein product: CASIPWAGSRTNEKLFF. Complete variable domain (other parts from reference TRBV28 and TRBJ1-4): DVKVTQSSRYLVKRTGEKVFLECVQDMDHENMFWYRQDPGLGLRLIYFSYDVKMKEKGDIPEGYSVSREKKERFSLILESASTNQTSMYLCASIPWAGSRTNEKLFFGSGTQLSVL.

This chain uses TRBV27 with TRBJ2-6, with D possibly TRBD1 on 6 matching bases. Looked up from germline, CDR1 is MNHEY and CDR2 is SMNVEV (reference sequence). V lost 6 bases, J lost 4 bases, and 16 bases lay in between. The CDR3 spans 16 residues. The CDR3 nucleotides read TGTGCCAGCAGCTCAAGGACAGTTTCGGGGGCCAACGTCCTGACTTTC. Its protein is CASSSRTVSGANVLTF.